This T cell receptor (beta chain) was sequenced for a study of blood T cells in healthy people across ages. With a J-beta primer mix and a sample-barcoded 5' primer, a second PCR ran roughly 6 to 11 cycles. TCRdb used MiXCR to reprocess the 5' RACE reads, holding one entry per CDR3 protein. The sample carries fewer than 1.5 million distinct CDR3 sequences, 42% recorded once. CDR1 and CDR2 (germline): SGHNT, YYREEE (reference sequence). Trimming removed 4 bases from V and 8 bases from J; junction bases left unmatched: 8. The CDR3 runs 16 residues. The sequence was obtained from a woman in her late teens or twenties in good health. Sequenced sample: blood. V gene TRBV5-4 combines with J gene TRBJ2-1; TRBD2 aligns across 14 bases. The CDR3 protein is CASSNRLAGGSYEQFF. The DNA of the CDR3 is TGTGCCAGCAGCAATCGACTAGCGGGAGGGTCATATGAGCAGTTCTTC.